Here is one T cell receptor (beta chain) with its context. The antigen is not known. Sampling consisted of one heparinised blood draw per donor, averaging roughly 100 mL. Every sorted population was more than 95% pure. The data derive from a study of beta chain features in type 1 diabetes. Study results and limitations: Any HLA effect on TCRB rearrangement was left unresolved by small sub-analyses.

V was pared by 4 bases and J by 6 bases, with 4 bases of the junction left unmatched. Germline V gives CDR1 SEHNR, CDR2 FQNEAQ (reference sequence). This CDR3 comprises 13 residues. The authors reverse transcribed all of the isolated RNA, so sequencing captured expressed TCRB transcripts. Profiled with immunoSEQ multiplex PCR; TCRdb holds only in-frame clones, not every one. The sample holds roughly 330,000 clones, more than 9.5% seen once. The chain links TRBV7-9 to TRBJ2-7; 9 nucleotides agree with TRBD2. The receptor was derived from a woman aged 25 to 39 in good health. Sequencing was done on a sample of naive CD4+ T cells from blood. The CDR3 is CASSSSGRFEQYF. In DNA, the CDR3 is TGTGCCAGCAGCTCCAGCGGGAGGTTCGAGCAGTACTTC.